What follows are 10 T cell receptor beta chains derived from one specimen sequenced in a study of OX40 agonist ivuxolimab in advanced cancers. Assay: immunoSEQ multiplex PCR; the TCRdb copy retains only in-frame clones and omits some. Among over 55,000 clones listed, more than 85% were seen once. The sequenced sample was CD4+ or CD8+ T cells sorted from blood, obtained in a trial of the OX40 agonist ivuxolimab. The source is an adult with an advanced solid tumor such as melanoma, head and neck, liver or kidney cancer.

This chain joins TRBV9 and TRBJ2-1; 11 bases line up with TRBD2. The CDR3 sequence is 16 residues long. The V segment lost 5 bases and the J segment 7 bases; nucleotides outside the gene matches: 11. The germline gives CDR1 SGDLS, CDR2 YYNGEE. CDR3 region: CASSAPGTSGSNEQFF. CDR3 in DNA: TGTGCCAGCAGTGCTCCCGGGACTAGCGGATCTAATGAGCAGTTCTTC.

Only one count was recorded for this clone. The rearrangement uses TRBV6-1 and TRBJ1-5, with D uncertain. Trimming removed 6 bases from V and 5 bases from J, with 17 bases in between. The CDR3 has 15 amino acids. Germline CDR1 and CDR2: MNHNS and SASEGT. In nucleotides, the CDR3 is TGTGCCAGCAGCGCGACCTTCTGGGTCTATCAGCCCCAGCATTTT. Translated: CASSATFWVYQPQHF.

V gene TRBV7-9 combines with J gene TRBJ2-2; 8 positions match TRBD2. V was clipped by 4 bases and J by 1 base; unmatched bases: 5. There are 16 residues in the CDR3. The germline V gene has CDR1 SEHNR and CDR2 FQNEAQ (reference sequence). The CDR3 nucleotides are TGTGCCAGCAGCTCGATAGCGGGATTGAACACCGGGGAGCTGTTTTTT. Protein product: CASSSIAGLNTGELFF.

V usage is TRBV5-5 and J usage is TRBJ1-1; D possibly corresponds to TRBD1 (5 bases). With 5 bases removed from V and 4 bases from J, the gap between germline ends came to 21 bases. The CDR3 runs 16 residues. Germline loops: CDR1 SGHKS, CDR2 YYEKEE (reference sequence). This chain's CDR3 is CASSQTLVRGGTEAFF. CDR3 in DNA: TGTGCCAGCAGTCAAACCCTGGTTAGGGGTGGCACTGAAGCTTTCTTT. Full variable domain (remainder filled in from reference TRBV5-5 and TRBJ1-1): DAGVTQSPTHLIKTRGQQVTLRCSPISGHKSVSWYQQVLGQGPQFIFQYYEKEERGRGNFPDRFSARQFPNYSSELNVNALLLGDSALYLCASSQTLVRGGTEAFFGQGTRLTVV.

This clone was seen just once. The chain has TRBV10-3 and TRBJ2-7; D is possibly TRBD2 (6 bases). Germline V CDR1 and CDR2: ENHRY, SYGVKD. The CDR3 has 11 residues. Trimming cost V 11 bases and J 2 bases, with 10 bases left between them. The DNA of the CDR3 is TGTGCCGGAGGGGCCACCTACGAGCAGTACTTC. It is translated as CAGGATYEQYF.

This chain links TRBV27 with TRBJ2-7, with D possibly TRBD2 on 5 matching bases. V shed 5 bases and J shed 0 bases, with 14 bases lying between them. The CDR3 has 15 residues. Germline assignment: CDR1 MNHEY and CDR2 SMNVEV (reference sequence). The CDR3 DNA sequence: TGTGCCAGCAGTCCGCTGGGTGGGAGCTCCTACGAGCAGTACTTC. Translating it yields CASSPLGGSSYEQYF.

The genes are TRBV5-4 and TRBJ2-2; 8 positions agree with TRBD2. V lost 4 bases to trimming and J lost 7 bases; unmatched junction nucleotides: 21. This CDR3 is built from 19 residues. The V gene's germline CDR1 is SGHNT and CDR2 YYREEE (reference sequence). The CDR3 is CASSPPRGASGSRGGELFF. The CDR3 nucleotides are TGTGCCAGCAGCCCCCCCCGAGGGGCTAGCGGGTCGAGGGGCGGGGAGCTGTTTTTT.

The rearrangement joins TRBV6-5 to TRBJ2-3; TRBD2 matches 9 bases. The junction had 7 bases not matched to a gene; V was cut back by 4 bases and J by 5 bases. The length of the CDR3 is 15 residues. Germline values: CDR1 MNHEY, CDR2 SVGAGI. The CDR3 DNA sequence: TGTGCCAGCAGTTCTAGCGGGAAGGGAGAAGATACGCAGTATTTT. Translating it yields CASSSSGKGEDTQYF.

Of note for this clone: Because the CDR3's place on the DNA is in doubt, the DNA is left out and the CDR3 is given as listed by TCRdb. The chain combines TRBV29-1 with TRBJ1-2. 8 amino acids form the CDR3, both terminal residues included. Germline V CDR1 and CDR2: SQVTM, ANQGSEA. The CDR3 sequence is CSVGVGTF.

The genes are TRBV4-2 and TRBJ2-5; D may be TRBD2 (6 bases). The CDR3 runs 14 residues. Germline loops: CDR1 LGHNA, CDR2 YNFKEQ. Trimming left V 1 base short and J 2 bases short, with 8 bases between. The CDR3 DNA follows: TGTGCCAGCAGCCAAGCTGCGGGGCAAGAGACCCAGTACTTC. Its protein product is CASSQAAGQETQYF.